Listed below are T cell receptor beta chains from one sample, sequenced in a study of blood T cell repertoires in COVID-19. Clones were sequenced by immunoSEQ multiplex PCR, and TCRdb holds only the in-frame ones, with some missing. In the table there are about 480,000 clones, more than 70% of which are singletons. Sequenced: peripheral blood. These receptors were obtained from a woman aged 45-60 years with COVID-19, enrolled during active disease. Both conserved end residues are part of each CDR3. Clone size, where shown, is once, few, many, or a class for clones that have expanded.

V	J	size	length	CDR3
TRBV6-4	TRBJ1-4	.	13	CANEDRDQEKLFF
TRBV7-6	TRBJ2-7	.	16	CASSLPRSGGAGEQYF
TRBV10-3	TRBJ1-1	.	16	CAISAPGKALGTEAFF
TRBV10-2	TRBJ1-6	few	14	CASRRLRDRGSLHF
TRBV6-5	TRBJ1-1	.	15	CASSLQGWGNTEAFF
TRBV5-1	TRBJ2-7	.	15	CASSLGQTSSYEQYF
TRBV6-9	TRBJ1-5	.	13	CASSYIRKRRGDF
TRBV27	TRBJ1-5	.	14	CASNEQGLGQPQHF
TRBV3-1/TRBV3-2	TRBJ1-6	.	12	CASRYGSSPLHF
TRBV19	TRBJ1-2	.	19	CASKFGTSGTVGPFYGYTF
TRBV6-5	TRBJ1-4	.	13	CASSPAGPEKLFF
TRBV5-8	TRBJ1-5	few	15	CASSLGDRENQPQHF
TRBV4-1	TRBJ2-2	once	16	CASSQDGAGPRGELFF
TRBV3-1/TRBV3-2	TRBJ1-4	.	13	CASSRTGGEKLFF
TRBV13	TRBJ1-4	.	14	CASSSRTEDEKLFF
TRBV11-2	TRBJ2-2	.	18	CASSLDRAGGRNTGELFF
TRBV9	TRBJ2-2	.	15	CASSVAGQITGELFF
TRBV4-2	TRBJ2-7	once	15	CASSPDRGLTYEQYF
TRBV6-5	TRBJ1-1	few	11	CASTRGAEAFF
TRBV15	TRBJ1-1	.	16	CATSRDRRVGNTEAFF
TRBV5-1	TRBJ1-1	.	14	CASNLYSADTEAFF
TRBV11-3	TRBJ1-1	.	13	CASSLSRFTEAFF
TRBV29-1	TRBJ2-1	.	15	CSVEDPMEGYNEQFF
TRBV18	TRBJ1-1	.	17	CASSRGQGFLMNTEAFF
TRBV2	TRBJ1-1	once	15	CASSPMPGQSFEAFF
TRBV5-1	TRBJ2-1	.	15	CASSVAGDSYNEQFF
TRBV21-1	TRBJ2-5	.	10	CASSKISQYF
TRBV14	TRBJ2-7	.	15	CASSQRAGRGYEQYF
TRBV28	TRBJ1-2	.	13	CASSLQGIYGYTF
TRBV5-1	TRBJ1-2	.	14	CASSLEGLGYGYTF
TRBV5-1	TRBJ2-5	.	15	CASSSPNRGHETQYF
TRBV7-9	TRBJ1-1	.	16	CASSLRDPITGGKAFF
TRBV27	TRBJ1-2	.	15	CASSSLGQAWDGYTF
TRBV30	TRBJ1-1	.	14	CAWSVGERRDPAFF
TRBV15	TRBJ1-5	.	14	CATGTTYSNQPQHF
TRBV7-6	TRBJ2-5	.	14	CASSVRQRQETQYF
TRBV10-3	TRBJ2-7	.	13	CAIRPTGTHEQYF
TRBV5-1	TRBJ2-1	.	16	CASSPRDTQLHNEQFF
TRBV7-8	TRBJ1-6	.	16	CASSFGVSSYNSPLHF
TRBV12-3/TRBV12-4	TRBJ1-1	.	13	CASRTGVGTEAFF
TRBV19	TRBJ2-4	.	13	CASSIRTKNIQYF
TRBV6-6	TRBJ2-7	.	13	CASSHGHPYEQYF